This T cell receptor beta chain was sequenced during a study of blood T cell repertoires in COVID-19. Study background: PBMCs, B-cell-depleted T cells, or T cells were the source of the cDNA or gDNA that made up the material.

The protocol was immunoSEQ multiplex PCR, while the TCRdb copy is restricted to in-frame clones and leaves out a portion. The sample yields hundreds of thousands of clones, about 86% seen once. Trimming took off 0 bases at V and 5 bases at J, with 16 bases between the two ends. Looked up from germline, CDR1 is SGHAT and CDR2 is FQNNGV. CDR3 length equals 16 residues. Participants' own reports of clinical history determined their cohort assignment. Within 2 weeks before study entry, exposed participants met a COVID-19 case. The V call is TRBV11-2, the J call TRBJ1-2, with D possibly being TRBD1 (6 bases). The clonotype was recovered from a woman in her 30s who had been exposed to COVID-19. The source material was PBMCs or T cells enriched from blood (not recorded which). The CDR3 region has the DNA TGTGCCAGCAGCTTAGATCCGGTCAGGGGCCTATATGGCTACACCTTC. This translates into CASSLDPVRGLYGYTF.